Shown below are 17 T cell receptor beta chains from a single sample sequenced in a study of CD4+ T cells in melanoma. Repertoires were generated with immunoSEQ multiplex PCR, while TCRdb's copy carries only in-frame clones and drops some. The table has 90,000 to 130,000 clones, roughly 90% seen once. Sample: peripheral blood. The source is a human donor with melanoma.

The rearrangement links TRBV27 to TRBJ2-7, with 9 bases matching TRBD1. This CDR3 has 14 amino acids. Looked up from germline, CDR1 is MNHEY and CDR2 is SMNVEV (reference sequence). Trimming cost V 3 bases and J 5 bases; bases outside gene matches: 5. CDR3 protein: CASSFGDRVNEQYF. CDR3 DNA: TGTGCCAGCAGTTTTGGGGACAGGGTCAACGAGCAGTACTTC.

The rearrangement joins TRBV5-4 to TRBJ2-2; 13 bases map to TRBD2. Germline lookup yields CDR1 SGHNT and CDR2 YYREEE (reference sequence). Unmatched junction bases numbered 4, after V lost 0 bases and J lost 5 bases. The CDR3 is 17 residues long. The DNA of the CDR3 is TGTGCCAGCAGCTTGGGACTAGCGGGGGGAAGGACCGGGGAGCTGTTTTTT. Amino acids: CASSLGLAGGRTGELFF.

The V gene is TRBV11-3, the J gene TRBJ2-3; 8 bases fit TRBD2. The J segment lost 4 bases and the V segment lost 5 bases, leaving 5 bases of the junction unmatched. Germline V gene lookup returns CDR1 SGHNT and CDR2 YENEEA. The CDR3 loop spans 14 amino acids. The DNA for the CDR3 is TGTGCCAGCAGCACGGGACTAGGTCCAGATACGCAGTATTTT. Translating gives CASSTGLGPDTQYF. Based on the CDR3 plus reference TRBV11-3 and TRBJ2-3, the full variable domain is EAGVVQSPRYKIIEKKQPVAFWCNPISGHNTLYWYLQNLGQGPELLIRYENEEAVDDSQLPKDRFSAERLKGVDSTLKIQPAELGDSAVYLCASSTGLGPDTQYFGPGTRLTVL.

This chain joins TRBV6-4 and TRBJ2-1; TRBD1 is a possible D gene (5 bases). This CDR3 is built from 15 residues. Deletions cut 3 bases from V and 0 bases from J, with 9 bases between. CDR1 is MRHNA, CDR2 SNTAGT, per germline. CDR3 DNA sequence: TGTGCCAGCAGTGAAGACAGAAGCTCCTACAATGAGCAGTTCTTC. This encodes CASSEDRSSYNEQFF.

This chain connects TRBV5-4 to TRBJ2-5; no clear D. The ends were cut back, 7 bases at V and 5 bases at J, with 15 bases in the middle. Germline-derived CDR1 and CDR2 are SGHNT and YYREEE (reference sequence). The CDR3 runs to 13 residues. For the CDR3, the DNA is TGTGCCAGCCAGCAAGGTCGAGCGGAGACCCAGTACTTC. This codes for CASQQGRAETQYF.

The chain recombines TRBV6-6 with TRBJ2-1, with 8 bases identical to TRBD2. Germline V gene data show CDR1 as MNHNY and CDR2 as SVGAGI (reference sequence). Unmatched junction bases numbered 10, after V lost 5 bases and J lost 4 bases. The CDR3 is made up of 16 amino acids. This CDR3 is CASSQGPGGGYNEQFF. Written as DNA, the CDR3 is TGTGCCAGCAGTCAAGGCCCCGGGGGGGGATACAATGAGCAGTTCTTC.

The V call is TRBV28, the J call TRBJ2-5, with a tentative D call TRBD1 (7 bases). The CDR3 covers 16 residues. Germline CDR1 is MDHEN and CDR2 is SYDVKM. V dropped 9 bases and J dropped 6 bases, with 26 bases sitting between them. The CDR3 region is CASNREVKGAEKTQYF. CDR3 coding DNA: TGTGCCAGTAACAGGGAGGTTAAGGGGGCGGAAAAGACCCAGTACTTC.

CDR3 in DNA: TGTGCCAGCAGCTTCTCTTATACGACGGATCCTAACTATGGCTACACCTTC. Translating gives CASSFSYTTDPNYGYTF. V usage is TRBV5-6 and J usage is TRBJ1-2; D is ambiguous. The CDR3 loop spans 17 amino acids. Deletions cut 2 bases from V and 0 bases from J, with 17 bases between. CDR1 and CDR2 (germline): SGHDT, YYEEEE. Drawing the rest from reference TRBV5-6 and TRBJ1-2, the complete variable domain is DAGVTQSPTHLIKTRGQQVTLRCSPKSGHDTVSWYQQALGQGPQFIFQYYEEEERQRGNFPDRFSGHQFPNYSSELNVNALLLGDSALYLCASSFSYTTDPNYGYTFGSGTRLTVV.

This clone is a singleton in its sample. V usage is TRBV28 and J usage is TRBJ1-2; tentative D call: TRBD1 (5 bases). The CDR3 loop spans 14 amino acids. V was cut by 6 bases and J by 2 bases, with 13 bases left in between. Germline CDR1 reads MDHEN; CDR2 reads SYDVKM. Here the CDR3 reads CASSDSPLNYGYTF. CDR3 DNA sequence: TGTGCCAGCAGCGACAGTCCTCTAAACTATGGCTACACCTTC.

The chain combines TRBV7-6 with TRBJ2-3, with D perhaps TRBD2 (6 bases). Germline assignment: CDR1 SGHVS and CDR2 FNYEAQ. The V and J ends lost 5 bases and 7 bases respectively, with 13 bases between them. The CDR3 sequence is 13 residues long. The CDR3 DNA follows: TGTGCCAGCAGCAAGGCCCGGGAGCATACGCAGTATTTT. This gives the protein CASSKAREHTQYF.

This clone came up a few times. The V call is TRBV27, the J call TRBJ1-1, with D possibly matching TRBD1 (6 bases). CDR3 length: 13 residues. V shed 6 bases and J shed 4 bases, with 12 bases lying between them. CDR1 is MNHEY, CDR2 SMNVEV, per germline (reference sequence). The chain's CDR3 is CASSVNRATEAFF. CDR3 DNA sequence: TGTGCCAGCAGCGTTAACAGGGCCACTGAAGCTTTCTTT.

The V and J genes are TRBV28 and TRBJ1-1; 8 nucleotides align to TRBD1. V lost 4 bases to trimming and J lost 7 bases; unmatched junction nucleotides: 2. The germline CDR1 and CDR2 sequences are MDHEN and SYDVKM. This CDR3 comprises 12 residues. DNA of the CDR3: TGTGCCAGCAGTTCACAGGGGGATGAAGCTTTCTTT. It encodes CASSSQGDEAFF.

J is TRBJ1-2 and V is TRBV7-8; tentative D call: TRBD1 (5 bases). Trimming removed 4 bases at V and 4 bases at J, with 13 bases between. Per germline, CDR1 SGHVS and CDR2 FQNEAQ. The length of the CDR3 is 14 residues. This chain's CDR3 is CASSSLGGRYGYTF. CDR3 nucleotides: TGTGCCAGCAGCTCCCTTGGGGGTCGCTATGGCTACACCTTC.

V and J are TRBV7-8 and TRBJ1-5; TRBD1 aligns across 7 bases. This CDR3 region has 15 residues. V lost 8 bases, J lost 1 base, and 8 bases stayed unmatched. Per germline, CDR1 SGHVS and CDR2 FQNEAQ. In nucleotides, the CDR3 is TGTGCCAGCGCCGACAGGGTGGGAAGCAATCAGCCCCAGCATTTT. Amino acid sequence: CASADRVGSNQPQHF.

The V call is TRBV7-2, the J call TRBJ1-6; D ambiguous. The CDR3 spans 15 residues. V was cut by 5 bases and J by 7 bases, with 15 bases left in between. Germline lookup yields CDR1 SGHTA and CDR2 FQGNSA. The CDR3: CASSQDQDSNSPLHF. As DNA, the CDR3 is TGTGCCAGCAGCCAAGATCAGGATTCCAATTCACCCCTCCACTTT. The full variable domain, with the rest looked up from reference TRBV7-2 and TRBJ1-6, is GAGVSQSPSNKVTEKGKDVELRCDPISGHTALYWYRQSLGQGLEFLIYFQGNSAPDKSGLPSDRFSAERTGGSVSTLTIQRTQQEDSAVYLCASSQDQDSNSPLHFGNGTRLTVT.

The DNA for the CDR3 is TGTGCCAGCAGCTTACGCTTCGGGACTAGTTCAGGAGAGACCCAGTACTTC. This codes for CASSLRFGTSSGETQYF. The V call is TRBV7-6, the J call TRBJ2-5, with 8 positions matching TRBD2. This CDR3 comprises 17 residues. Germline values: CDR1 SGHVS, CDR2 FNYEAQ. V gave up 2 bases and J gave up 4 bases; unmatched junction bases: 12.

This clone was picked up one time. This chain links TRBV29-1 with TRBJ2-7, with 9 bases that match TRBD2. Germline assignment: CDR1 SQVTM and CDR2 ANQGSEA. This CDR3 contains 15 residues. Trimming took 1 base from V and 4 from J; bases not matched to a gene: 8. CDR3 bases: TGCAGCGTTGAAGGGCGGGGGGGAAGGCCTTACGAGCAGTACTTC. This sequence encodes CSVEGRGGRPYEQYF.